The 19 T cell receptor beta chains below come from one sample, sequenced in a study of technical replicates of blood from a handful of donors. Repertoires were generated with immunoSEQ multiplex PCR, while TCRdb's copy carries only in-frame clones and drops some. The profile shows tens of thousands of clones, just over 90% of them singletons. Source material: PBMCs. The receptors were gathered from a human donor in good health. Some clones in this sample may be carry-over from other donors' samples.

CDR3 region: CASSSGGGNSPLHF. The CDR3 bases are TGTGCCAGCAGCTCGGGAGGGGGAAATTCACCCCTCCACTTT. This chain connects TRBV7-8 to TRBJ1-6; perhaps TRBD1 as D (6 bases). Germline values: CDR1 SGHVS, CDR2 FQNEAQ. Trimming removed 4 bases from V and 7 bases from J, with 11 bases in between. This CDR3 is 14 amino acids long.

The chain links TRBV5-4 to TRBJ2-7; possibly TRBD2 for D (5 bases). The V end was cut by 0 bases, the J end by 4 bases, with 14 bases between. Germline V lookup: CDR1 SGHNT, CDR2 YYREEE (reference sequence). This CDR3 is 15 amino acids long. In DNA form, the CDR3 reads TGTGCCAGCAGCTTGGGTCTCGGGGTGGCGTACGAGCAGTACTTC. It is translated as CASSLGLGVAYEQYF.

The chain joins TRBV30 to TRBJ2-3; 9 bases are shared with TRBD2. V shed 2 bases and J 8 bases; nucleotides not matched to a gene: 5. This CDR3 comprises 13 residues. Germline CDR1 reads GTSNPN; CDR2 reads SVGIG (reference sequence). The CDR3 nucleotides read TGTGCCTGGAGTCTAGCGGGATTGGGTACGCAGTATTTT. Encoded protein: CAWSLAGLGTQYF.

V is TRBV6-5 and J is TRBJ1-1, with 8 bases fitting TRBD1. After removal of 5 bases from V and 10 bases from J, the junction contained 6 bases not matched to a gene. Germline V CDR1 and CDR2: MNHEY, SVGAGI. CDR3 length: 12 residues. The CDR3, as DNA: TGTGCCAGCAGTAACGGACAGGGAGGAGCTTTCTTT. It yields the protein CASSNGQGGAFF.

The rearrangement joins TRBV29-1 to TRBJ2-7; 10 nucleotides agree with TRBD2. The CDR3 consists of 14 residues. The germline gives CDR1 SQVTM, CDR2 ANQGSEA. Trimming at V came to 5 bases and at J to 4 bases, leaving 8 bases not matched to a gene. In DNA, the CDR3 is TGCAGCGTTTTCGAGCGGGAGGGCCGATACGAGCAGTACTTC. Encoded protein: CSVFEREGRYEQYF.

This clone has more than one count but fewer than ten. The rearrangement joins TRBV5-3 to TRBJ1-2, with TRBD1 matching over 10 bases. TRBV5-3 is treated as an ORF (open reading frame) with a function not yet certain. Germline trimming cut 3 bases from V and 4 bases from J; bases unmatched to any gene: 6. CDR3 length equals 15 residues. The CDR3 region has the DNA TGTGCCAGAAGCTACGGGACAGGGGTGGGCTATGGCTACACCTTC. Amino acid sequence: CARSYGTGVGYGYTF.

This clone has a single count. V gene TRBV27 combines with J gene TRBJ2-3; the D gene is possibly TRBD1 (5 bases). CDR1 MNHEY and CDR2 SMNVEV come from the germline V gene (reference sequence). V dropped 5 bases and J dropped 2 bases, with 17 bases sitting between them. The CDR3 runs to 16 residues. CDR3 nucleotide sequence: TGTGCCAGCAGTCAACTCCCCGCAGGGTCCACAGATACGCAGTATTTT. Encoded protein: CASSQLPAGSTDTQYF.

The V and J genes are TRBV11-2 and TRBJ2-5; 9 nucleotides agree with TRBD2. Looked up from germline, CDR1 is SGHAT and CDR2 is FQNNGV. The CDR3 totals 16 residues. Trimming took 3 bases from V and 5 from J; bases not matched to a gene: 10. The CDR3 is CASSLGAVAGVETQYF. The CDR3 nucleotides are TGTGCCAGCAGCTTGGGGGCGGTAGCGGGGGTGGAGACCCAGTACTTC.

The gene calls are TRBV29-1 and TRBJ2-3, with D possibly matching TRBD2 (5 bases). V gave up 6 bases and J gave up 4 bases, with 11 bases separating them. Per germline, CDR1 SQVTM and CDR2 ANQGSEA. The CDR3 runs to 12 residues. The CDR3 region has the DNA TGCAGCGTCCCGAGGGCGGCAGATACGCAGTATTTT. Protein sequence: CSVPRAADTQYF.

The chain has TRBV4-3 and TRBJ2-7; a possible D gene is TRBD2 (5 bases). The V end was cut by 9 bases, the J end by 1 base, with 10 bases between. The CDR3 runs to 12 residues. Germline CDR1 and CDR2: LGHNA and YSLEER. The CDR3 DNA reads TGCGCCAGGGAGGTAAAGTCCTACGAGCAGTACTTC. It encodes CAREVKSYEQYF.

V is TRBV5-6 and J is TRBJ2-7, with unresolved D. Germline CDR1 and CDR2: SGHDT and YYEEEE. V was cut by 4 bases and J by 1 base, with 3 bases left in between. CDR3 size: 11 residues. The CDR3 DNA reads as TGTGCCAGCAGCGCGTCCTACGAGCAGTACTTC. As protein: CASSASYEQYF.

The chain links TRBV2 to TRBJ2-5; 14 bases map to TRBD2. Germline-derived CDR1 and CDR2 are SNHLY and FYNNEI. Trimming removed 5 bases from V and 2 bases from J; junction bases left unmatched: 1. The CDR3 totals 15 residues. The CDR3 spells CASSRTSGGQETQYF. The CDR3 DNA sequence: TGTGCCAGCAGTCGGACTAGCGGGGGGCAAGAGACCCAGTACTTC.

The V call is TRBV29-1, the J call TRBJ1-1; no clear D gene. The V and J ends lost 3 bases and 4 bases respectively, with 12 bases between them. Germline CDR1 SQVTM, CDR2 ANQGSEA. The CDR3 covers 13 residues. In nucleotides, the CDR3 is TGCAGCGTTGAGTTGCGAATTGGCACTGAAGCTTTCTTT. Translation gives CSVELRIGTEAFF.

V gene TRBV7-8 combines with J gene TRBJ2-7; TRBD2 matches at 8 bases. The length of the CDR3 is 15 residues. Losses at the gene ends were 2 bases for V and 4 bases for J; bases not matched to a gene: 7. Germline values: CDR1 SGHVS, CDR2 FQNEAQ. Here the CDR3 reads CASSLSAGEQYEQYF. CDR3 sequence (DNA): TGTGCCAGCAGCTTATCAGCGGGGGAACAGTACGAGCAGTACTTC.

This chain joins TRBV11-2 and TRBJ1-5; D unclear. The CDR3 spans 13 residues. Germline CDR1 SGHAT, CDR2 FQNNGV. V gave up 1 base and J gave up 6 bases, with 7 bases separating them. Here the CDR3 reads CASSLGSGQPQHF. For the CDR3, the DNA is TGTGCCAGCAGCTTAGGATCGGGTCAGCCCCAGCATTTT.

This clone has just one count. The gene calls are TRBV4-1 and TRBJ2-7; maybe TRBD2 (5 bases). The CDR3 is 13 residues long. Trimming removed 1 base at V and 5 bases at J, with 9 bases between. The germline CDR1 and CDR2 sequences are MGHRA and YSYEKL. The CDR3 nucleotides read TGCGCCAGCAGCCAAGCCCCGGGGAACGAGCAGTACTTC. Residues: CASSQAPGNEQYF.

This chain links TRBV18 with TRBJ2-5, with 11 nucleotides matching TRBD2. V trimming: 3 bases; J trimming: 6 bases; junction bases outside the gene matches: 3. Germline CDR1 KGHSH, CDR2 LQKENI. The CDR3 has 14 amino acids. Here the CDR3 reads CASSPGLADKTQYF. DNA of the CDR3: TGTGCCAGCTCACCGGGACTAGCGGATAAGACCCAGTACTTC.

J is TRBJ2-7 and V is TRBV20-1, with a weak D call TRBD1 (5 bases). CDR3 size: 11 residues. V gave up 5 bases and J gave up 3 bases, with 8 bases separating them. Germline V lookup: CDR1 DFQATT, CDR2 SNEGSKA (reference sequence). CDR3 nucleotide sequence: TGCAGTGCTCCCGACAGCTACGAGCAGTACTTC. Its protein is CSAPDSYEQYF.

This clone was seen just once. The genes are TRBV6-1 and TRBJ2-7, with D possibly TRBD2 on 5 matching bases. V lost 3 bases, J lost 0 bases, and 12 bases lay in between. This CDR3 has 15 residues. Germline assignment: CDR1 MNHNS and CDR2 SASEGT. The CDR3 loop reads CASSDAGQFSYEQYF. The CDR3 bases are TGTGCCAGCAGTGACGCGGGTCAGTTCTCCTACGAGCAGTACTTC.